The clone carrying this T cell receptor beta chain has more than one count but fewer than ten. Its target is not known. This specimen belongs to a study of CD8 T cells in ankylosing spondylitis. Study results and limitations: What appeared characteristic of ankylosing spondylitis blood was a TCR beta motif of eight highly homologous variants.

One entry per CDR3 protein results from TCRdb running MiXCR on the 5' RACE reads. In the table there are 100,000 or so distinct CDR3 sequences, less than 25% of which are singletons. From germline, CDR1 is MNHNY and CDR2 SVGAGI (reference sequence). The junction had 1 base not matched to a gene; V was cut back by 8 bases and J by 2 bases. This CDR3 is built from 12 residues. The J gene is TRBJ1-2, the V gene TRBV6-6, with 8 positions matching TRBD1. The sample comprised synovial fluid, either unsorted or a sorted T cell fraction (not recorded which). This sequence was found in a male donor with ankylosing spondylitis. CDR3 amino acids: CASRTGNYGYTF. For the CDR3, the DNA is TGTGCCAGCCGGACAGGGAACTATGGCTACACCTTC.